This T cell receptor beta chain was sequenced for a study of blood T cell repertoires in COVID-19 (dated by TCRdb to 2020 to 2022). For context, the study as a whole: Samples from collaborators originated in the United States, Italy and Spain and spanned both the acute and convalescent phases of COVID-19. The prospective study material was composed of cDNA or gDNA derived from T cells, B-cell-depleted T cells, or PBMCs. The samples were drawn from two sources: the first 160 participants of the ongoing ImmuneRACE study, and 950 to 1,500 subjects contributed by 6 global collaborators. The sample metadata nearly always contained a de-identified subject ID, COVID-19 status, age in years and sex. Where available, HLA class I and class II types were taken from metadata supplied by the sample provider and were not determined by assay-based typing. A freely available public database, intended as a resource for researchers studying the immune response to SARS-CoV-2, is where the repertoires were released. Subjects who had been exposed to COVID-19, were actively infected with it, or had recovered from it provided the deeply sampled blood TCRbeta repertoires that made up the dataset. Broader findings and caveats from the paper: The quantity of clinical and demographic metadata differed by source and by participant and was supplied without curation.

V is reduced by 8 bases and J by 0 bases, leaving a spacing of 13 bases between them. As encoded in the germline V gene, CDR1 is MDHEN while CDR2 is SYDVKM. The CDR3 goes from the cysteine to the phenylalanine over 14 residues. Of all the DNA, just the CDR3 is kept, 42 bases in frame from base 1. TCRbeta CDR3 regions were amplified from genomic DNA using the immunoSEQ Assay, a bias-controlled multiplex PCR. Per the source publication's procedure: Nucleated cell counts per sample were estimated from amplification of reference gene primers within the assay. Sequence reads were collapsed and filtered to measure the absolute abundance of every unique TCRbeta CDR3 rearrangement. For each sample, productive Simpson clonality was calculated as the square root of Simpson's diversity index over productive rearrangements. Sourced from immuneACCESS, this table was stored by TCRdb with only in-frame sequences that have V and J called. A share of the clones is absent; for the studies checked, an unresolved V gene accounts for under half, and the remainder has no known explanation. V and J calls and clone size are those listed in that table; D and trimming were worked out from the DNA. For this sample there are 100,000 to 150,000 clones; more than 75% appear just once. Around 5% of the sample rests with the top ten.

A word on this clone: Its binding antigen is unknown. No base-level quality is on record; no much larger clone is a single base apart.

Whole blood was collected in K2EDTA tubes by collaborating institutions according to the institutions' own protocols. For TCRbeta analysis, collaborator samples were shipped as frozen whole blood, as isolated PBMCs, or as DNA extracted from either sample type. Sequencing was done on a sample of peripheral blood. The sequence joins TRBV28 to TRBJ1-2, with a tentative D gene TRBD1 over 6 matching bases. This TCR came from a human donor in a cohort sampled during active COVID-19. The nucleotide sequence reads as follows: TGTGCCAGCGGACAGACTCCTCCTAACTATGGCTACACCTTC. It encodes CASGQTPPNYGYTF.